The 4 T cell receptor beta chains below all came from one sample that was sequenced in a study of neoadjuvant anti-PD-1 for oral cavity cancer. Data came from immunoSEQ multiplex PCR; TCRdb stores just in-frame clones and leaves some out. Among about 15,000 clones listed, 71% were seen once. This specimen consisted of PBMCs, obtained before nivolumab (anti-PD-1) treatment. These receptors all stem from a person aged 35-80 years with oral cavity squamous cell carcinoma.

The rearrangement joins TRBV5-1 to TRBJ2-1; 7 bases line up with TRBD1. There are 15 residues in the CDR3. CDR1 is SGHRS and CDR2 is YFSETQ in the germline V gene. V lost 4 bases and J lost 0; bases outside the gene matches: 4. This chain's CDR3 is CASSRQGSSYNEQFF. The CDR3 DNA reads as TGCGCCAGCAGCAGACAGGGAAGCTCCTACAATGAGCAGTTCTTC.

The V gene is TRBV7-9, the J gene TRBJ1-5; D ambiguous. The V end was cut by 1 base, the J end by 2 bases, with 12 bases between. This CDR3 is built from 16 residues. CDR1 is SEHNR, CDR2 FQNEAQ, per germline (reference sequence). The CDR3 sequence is CASSLGFNTGNQPQHF. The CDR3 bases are TGTGCCAGCAGCTTAGGTTTCAATACGGGCAATCAGCCCCAGCATTTT.

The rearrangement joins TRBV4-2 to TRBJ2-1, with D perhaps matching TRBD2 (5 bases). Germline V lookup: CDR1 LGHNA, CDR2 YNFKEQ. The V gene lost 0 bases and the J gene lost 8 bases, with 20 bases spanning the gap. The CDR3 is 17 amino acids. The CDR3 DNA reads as TGTGCCAGCAGCCAAGAGCGGGCGGGCCTCAACGGGGATGAGCAGTTCTTC. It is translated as CASSQERAGLNGDEQFF.

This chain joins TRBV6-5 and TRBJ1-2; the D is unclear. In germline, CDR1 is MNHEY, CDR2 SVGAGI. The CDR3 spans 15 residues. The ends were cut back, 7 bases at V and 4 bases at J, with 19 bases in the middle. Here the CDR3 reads CASIARSEGVYGYTF. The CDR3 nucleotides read TGTGCCAGCATCGCAAGGTCGGAGGGTGTCTATGGCTACACCTTC.